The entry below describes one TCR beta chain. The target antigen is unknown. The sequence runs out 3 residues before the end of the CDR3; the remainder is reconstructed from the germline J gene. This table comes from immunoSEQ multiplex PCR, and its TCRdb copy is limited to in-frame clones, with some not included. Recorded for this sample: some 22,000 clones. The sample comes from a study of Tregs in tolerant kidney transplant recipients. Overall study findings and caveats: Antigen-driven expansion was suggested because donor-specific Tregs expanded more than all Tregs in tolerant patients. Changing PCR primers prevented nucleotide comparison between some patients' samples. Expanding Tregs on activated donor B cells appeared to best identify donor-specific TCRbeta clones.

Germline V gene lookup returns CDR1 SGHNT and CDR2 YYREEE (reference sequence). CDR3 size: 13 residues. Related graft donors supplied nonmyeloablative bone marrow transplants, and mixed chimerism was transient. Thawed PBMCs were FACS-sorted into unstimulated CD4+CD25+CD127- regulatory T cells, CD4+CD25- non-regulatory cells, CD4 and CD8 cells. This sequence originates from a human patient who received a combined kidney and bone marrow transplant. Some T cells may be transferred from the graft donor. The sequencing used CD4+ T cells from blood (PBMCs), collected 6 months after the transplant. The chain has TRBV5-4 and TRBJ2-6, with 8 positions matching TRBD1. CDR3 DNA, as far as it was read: TGTGCCAGCAGCTTGGAGACAGGGGATATC. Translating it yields CASSLETGDI. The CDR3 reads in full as CASSLETGDILTF.